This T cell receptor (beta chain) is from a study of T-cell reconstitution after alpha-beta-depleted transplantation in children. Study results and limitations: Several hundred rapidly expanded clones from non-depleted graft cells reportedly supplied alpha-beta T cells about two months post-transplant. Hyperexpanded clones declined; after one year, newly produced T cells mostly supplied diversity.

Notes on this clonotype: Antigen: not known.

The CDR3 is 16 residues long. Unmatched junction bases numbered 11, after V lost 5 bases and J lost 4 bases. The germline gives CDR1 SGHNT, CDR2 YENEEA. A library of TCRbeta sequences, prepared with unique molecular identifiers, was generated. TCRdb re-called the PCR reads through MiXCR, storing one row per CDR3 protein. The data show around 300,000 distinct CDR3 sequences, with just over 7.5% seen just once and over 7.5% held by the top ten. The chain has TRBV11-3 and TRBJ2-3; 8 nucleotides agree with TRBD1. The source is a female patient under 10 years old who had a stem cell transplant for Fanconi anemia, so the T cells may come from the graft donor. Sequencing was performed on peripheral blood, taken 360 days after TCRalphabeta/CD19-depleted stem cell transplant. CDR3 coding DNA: TGTGCCAGCAGCCTCCAGGCAGGGGGCAAATCAGATACGCAGTATTTT. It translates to CASSLQAGGKSDTQYF.